The 28 T cell receptor beta chains reported below all come from one sample, sequenced in a study of shared clonotypes between healthy human individuals. Libraries were prepared by immunoSEQ multiplex PCR; TCRdb keeps only in-frame clonotypes and omits some of them. The data show over a million clones, roughly 96% seen once. Sequenced sample: naive CD4+ T cells sorted from blood. As to subset: CD45RA+ positively selected. The receptors come from a man aged 25 to 45 in good health.

The chain has TRBV19 and TRBJ1-2, with D hard to call. V lost 11 bases and J lost 5, with 9 bases in between. CDR3 length: 10 amino acids. CDR1 is LNHDA and CDR2 is SQIVND in the germline V gene (reference sequence). This chain's CDR3 is CAAGKYGYTF. Here the CDR3 DNA reads TGTGCCGCAGGAAAGTATGGCTACACCTTC.

The V and J genes are TRBV9 and TRBJ2-4, with a tentative D call TRBD2 (5 bases). The CDR3 covers 17 residues. Germline-derived CDR1 and CDR2 are SGDLS and YYNGEE. The V end was cut by 4 bases, the J end by 1 base, with 18 bases between. CDR3 sequence: CASSSEVGRGAKNIQYF. The CDR3 DNA sequence: TGTGCCAGCAGCTCAGAAGTCGGCCGAGGGGCCAAAAACATTCAGTACTTC.

This clone was detected only once. The CDR3 loop is CASSRMGQVYTGELFF. The CDR3 DNA reads as TGTGCCAGCTCCCGAATGGGACAGGTGTACACCGGGGAGCTGTTTTTT. V is TRBV18 and J is TRBJ2-2; 8 bases line up with TRBD1. Germline V gene data show CDR1 as KGHSH and CDR2 as LQKENI. V shed 6 bases, J shed 3 bases, and the junction held 9 bases outside the gene matches. There are 16 residues in the CDR3.

The chain carries TRBV10-3 and TRBJ2-2; D might be TRBD1 or TRBD2, each matching 5 bases. The CDR3 spans 16 residues. The germline CDR1 and CDR2 sequences are ENHRY and SYGVKD. The V end lost 3 bases, the J end lost 1 base, and 12 bases lay between the germline ends. CDR3: CAISDANGGNTGELFF. For the CDR3, the DNA is TGTGCCATCAGTGACGCTAATGGGGGGAACACCGGGGAGCTGTTTTTT.

The DNA for the CDR3 is TGTGCCAGCCTGGGAGGGGCCAACGTCCTGACTTTC. Translation: CASLGGANVLTF. V and J are TRBV28 and TRBJ2-6; D remains ambiguous. Per the germline V gene, CDR1 is MDHEN and CDR2 is SYDVKM. This CDR3 spans 12 amino acids. Trimming pared 8 bases from V and 4 bases from J, leaving 6 bases between.

The rearrangement links TRBV7-2 to TRBJ1-2; D may be TRBD1 (5 bases). The CDR3 is made up of 17 amino acids. Trimming removed 1 base from V and 5 bases from J, with 20 bases in between. Germline CDR1 reads SGHTA; CDR2 reads FQGNSA. The CDR3, as DNA: TGTGCCAGCAGCTTAGTTGCGCAGGGCCCCCTCGATTATGGCTACACCTTC. This gives the protein CASSLVAQGPLDYGYTF.

V and J are TRBV10-3 and TRBJ2-1; the match to TRBD2 covers 13 bases. This CDR3 has 15 amino acids. Trimming took 10 bases from V and 9 from J; bases not matched to a gene: 12. CDR1 and CDR2 (germline): ENHRY, SYGVKD. CDR3 coding DNA: TGTGCCAGCGGACTAGCGGGAGTTGACAGAGGTGAGCAGTTCTTC. Encoded protein: CASGLAGVDRGEQFF.

This chain connects TRBV4-3 to TRBJ2-7, with D possibly being TRBD1 (5 bases). The germline CDR1 and CDR2 sequences are LGHNA and YSLEER. This CDR3 is 15 amino acids long. Trimming stripped 1 base from V and 0 bases from J, with 10 bases between. CDR3 residues: CASSQVAGPSYEQYF. CDR3 DNA: TGCGCCAGCAGCCAAGTTGCAGGGCCCTCCTACGAGCAGTACTTC.

The gene calls are TRBV6-5 and TRBJ1-6; no definite D call. V shed 8 bases and J shed 13 bases, with 18 bases lying between them. The germline CDR1 and CDR2 sequences are MNHEY and SVGAGI. This CDR3 is 13 amino acids long. CDR3 loop: CASEQRPDLPLHF. CDR3 sequence (DNA): TGTGCCAGCGAACAGCGGCCCGACTTGCCCCTCCACTTT.

V usage is TRBV27 and J usage is TRBJ2-1; weak D call: TRBD2 (6 bases). The CDR3 consists of 16 residues. Trimming shortened V by 5 bases and J by 4 bases, and 18 bases separated the two germline ends. The germline V gene has CDR1 MNHEY and CDR2 SMNVEV (reference sequence). The CDR3 DNA is TGTGCCAGCAGTCCCCTAGCGCGCGGTACTTACAATGAGCAGTTCTTC. Protein product: CASSPLARGTYNEQFF.

This clone was recorded only once. Within the sample, other DNA sequences also encode this same CDR3. The chain is built from TRBV5-1 and TRBJ2-3; D remains unclear. The ends were cut back, 0 bases at V and 5 bases at J, with 7 bases in the middle. The V gene's germline CDR1 is SGHRS and CDR2 YFSETQ. The CDR3 contains 13 residues. This chain's CDR3 is CASSLAGGDTQYF. Written as DNA, the CDR3 is TGCGCCAGCAGCTTGGCCGGTGGAGATACGCAGTATTTT.

The chain combines TRBV28 with TRBJ2-7; tentative D call: TRBD2 (6 bases). Germline-derived CDR1 and CDR2 are MDHEN and SYDVKM. Deletions cut 3 bases from V and 1 base from J, with 13 bases between. CDR3 length: 15 amino acids. The CDR3 sequence is CASSFPRGNSYEQYF. CDR3 coding DNA: TGTGCCAGCAGTTTCCCGCGGGGCAATTCCTACGAGCAGTACTTC.

The rearrangement joins TRBV7-8 to TRBJ2-2; TRBD1 is a possible D gene (5 bases). Germline CDR1 is SGHVS and CDR2 is FQNEAQ. The V gene lost 5 bases and the J gene lost 5 bases, with 9 bases spanning the gap. The CDR3 sequence is 13 residues long. In DNA form, the CDR3 reads TGTGCCAGCAGCCAAAGGGGTACCGGGGAGCTGTTTTTT. Translation gives CASSQRGTGELFF.

J is TRBJ2-2 and V is TRBV29-1; D is unclear. V was trimmed by 6 bases and J by 1 base, leaving 12 bases between them. CDR3 length: 14 residues. Germline V gives CDR1 SQVTM, CDR2 ANQGSEA. CDR3 residues: CSVHIGGNTGELFF. CDR3 nucleotides: TGCAGCGTCCACATAGGCGGGAACACCGGGGAGCTGTTTTTT.

The rearrangement links TRBV30 to TRBJ2-7, with 7 bases aligning to TRBD1. The CDR3 totals 14 residues. The junction had 4 bases not matched to a gene; V was cut back by 1 base and J by 1 base. The V gene's germline CDR1 is GTSNPN and CDR2 SVGIG (reference sequence). In nucleotides, the CDR3 is TGTGCCTGGAGTGCCGAGACAGGGTCCTACGAGCAGTACTTC. This sequence encodes CAWSAETGSYEQYF. Looking up the rest from reference TRBV30 and TRBJ2-7 gives the full variable domain: SQTIHQWPATLVQPVGSPLSLECTVEGTSNPNLYWYRQAAGRGLQLLFYSVGIGQISSEVPQNLSASRPQDRQFILSSKKLLLSDSGFYLCAWSAETGSYEQYFGPGTRLTVT.

This chain links TRBV7-2 with TRBJ1-3, with D hard to call. The V gene's germline CDR1 is SGHTA and CDR2 FQGNSA. The CDR3 runs 15 residues. Trimming pared 1 base from V and 2 bases from J, leaving 9 bases between. CDR3 amino acids: CASSLVSGTGNTIYF. CDR3 nucleotide sequence: TGTGCCAGCAGCTTAGTATCCGGGACTGGAAACACCATATATTTT.

This clone was picked up one time. The chain links TRBV6-1 to TRBJ2-1; 8 nucleotides align to TRBD1. V lost 8 bases, J lost 8 bases, and 11 bases stayed unmatched. Germline V gene data show CDR1 as MNHNS and CDR2 as SASEGT. The length of the CDR3 is 14 residues. The CDR3 bases are TGTGCCAGCCGTGCGGGACAGGACAGGGATGAGCAGTTCTTC. Protein product: CASRAGQDRDEQFF.

The chain joins TRBV6-6 to TRBJ2-3, with TRBD1 matching 7 bases. Germline V gene sequence: CDR1 MNHNY, CDR2 SVGAGI (reference sequence). The V segment lost 6 bases and the J segment 4 bases; nucleotides outside the gene matches: 7. The CDR3 totals 14 residues. CDR3 DNA sequence: TGTGCCAGCAGACGATCACAGGGGTCAGATACGCAGTATTTT. This translates into CASRRSQGSDTQYF.

CDR3 bases: TGTGCCAGCAGCTTAGTTTCCGGCAGGCCTTATGGCTACACCTTC. Residues: CASSLVSGRPYGYTF. The rearrangement links TRBV11-3 to TRBJ1-2; D is undetermined. Between the trimmed V and J ends, which lost 1 base and 5 bases, there was a span of 14 bases. The CDR3 extends over 15 amino acids. Germline V CDR1 and CDR2: SGHNT, YENEEA.

This clone was observed once. The chain joins TRBV19 to TRBJ1-3; D gene ambiguous. Looked up from germline, CDR1 is LNHDA and CDR2 is SQIVND (reference sequence). The CDR3 consists of 15 residues. Trimming removed 4 bases from V and 0 bases from J, with 10 bases in between. The CDR3 DNA reads as TGTGCCAGTAGTACATACACAAGCTCTGGAAACACCATATATTTT. It encodes CASSTYTSSGNTIYF.

The chain couples TRBV10-3 to TRBJ1-1; D gene ambiguous. Trimming removed 10 bases from V and 1 base from J, with 13 bases in between. The CDR3 sequence is 13 residues long. Looked up from germline, CDR1 is ENHRY and CDR2 is SYGVKD. The DNA of the CDR3 is TGTGCCACCGCCCTTGACCCGAACACTGAAGCTTTCTTT. Translated: CATALDPNTEAFF.

The rearrangement joins TRBV7-9 to TRBJ1-5, with D uncertain. The V gene lost 5 bases and the J gene lost 0 bases, with 20 bases spanning the gap. The CDR3 contains 18 residues. The V gene's germline CDR1 is SEHNR and CDR2 FQNEAQ (reference sequence). In DNA form, the CDR3 reads TGTGCCAGCAGCCCGGGATTTAAATTTCAAAATAGCAATCAGCCCCAGCATTTT. Protein product: CASSPGFKFQNSNQPQHF. The full variable domain, in which reference TRBV7-9 and TRBJ1-5 provide the parts outside the CDR3, is DTGVSQNPRHKITKRGQNVTFRCDPISEHNRLYWYRQTLGQGPEFLTYFQNEAQLEKSRLLSDRFSAERPKGSFSTLEIQRTEQGDSAMYLCASSPGFKFQNSNQPQHFGDGTRLSIL.

V gene TRBV11-2 combines with J gene TRBJ2-3, with 9 bases aligning to TRBD2. CDR3 size: 16 residues. The ends lost 6 bases at V and 8 bases at J; junction bases unmatched: 15. CDR1 and CDR2 (germline): SGHAT, FQNNGV. CDR3 coding DNA: TGTGCCAGCAGGGATGGGGGGATTGGCGGGAGGGCTACGCAGTATTTT. Translating gives CASRDGGIGGRATQYF.

The V gene is TRBV5-4, the J gene TRBJ2-7; TRBD1 or TRBD2 may be the D gene (6 bases each). Germline V gene data show CDR1 as SGHNT and CDR2 as YYREEE (reference sequence). V lost 5 bases to trimming and J lost 6 bases, with 21 bases between them. The CDR3 spans 15 residues. CDR3 nucleotide sequence: TGTGCCAGCAGGTCTCCAAGCGGGCCACAGGGCGAGCAGTACTTC. Translated: CASRSPSGPQGEQYF.

V gene TRBV30 combines with J gene TRBJ2-7; 9 positions agree with TRBD2. The trim removed 2 bases at V and 2 bases at J, leaving 10 bases unmatched. The CDR3 is made up of 16 amino acids. CDR1 and CDR2 (germline): GTSNPN, SVGIG (reference sequence). The chain's CDR3 is CAWSPRASGATYEQYF. CDR3 sequence (DNA): TGTGCCTGGAGTCCACGGGCTAGCGGGGCCACCTACGAGCAGTACTTC.

The chain links TRBV28 to TRBJ2-1, with 7 bases fitting TRBD2. Trimming at V came to 4 bases and at J to 7 bases, leaving 7 bases not matched to a gene. The CDR3 contains 14 residues. The germline V gene encodes CDR1 MDHEN and CDR2 SYDVKM. CDR3 DNA sequence: TGTGCCAGCAGTTCGGCGGGAGTCTTTAATGAGCAGTTCTTC. Protein: CASSSAGVFNEQFF.

The chain combines TRBV18 with TRBJ1-4; 7 nucleotides agree with TRBD1. V was clipped by 10 bases and J by 8 bases; unmatched bases: 10. The V gene's germline CDR1 is KGHSH and CDR2 LQKENI. The CDR3 extends over 13 amino acids. In DNA form, the CDR3 reads TGTGCCACCCAGCGACAGGGTGAGGAAAAACTGTTTTTT. Protein: CATQRQGEEKLFF.

The gene calls are TRBV14 and TRBJ2-4; D is possibly TRBD2 (6 bases). Germline CDR1 and CDR2: SGHDN and FVKESK. V was pared by 3 bases and J by 9 bases, with 12 bases between. This CDR3 region has 13 residues. DNA for the CDR3: TGTGCCAGCAGCCAGCGACTAGGAGGCATTCAGTACTTC. This codes for CASSQRLGGIQYF.